These T cell receptor beta chains were read from a single sample in a study of cytomegalovirus exposure and HLA in healthy donors. The protocol was immunoSEQ multiplex PCR, while the TCRdb copy is restricted to in-frame clones and leaves out a portion. Of 150,000 or so clones in the sample, roughly 78% are singletons; the top ten hold 1%. Sequences were obtained from PBMCs. These receptors were collected from a woman between 45 and 65 years old in good health and CMV-seropositive. The CDR3 runs from the conserved cysteine through the conserved F or W. A D gene is named only where the DNA matches it firmly. Clone size appears in some rows only: once, few, many, or a class for an expanded clone.

v_call: TRBV6-5; d_call: .; j_call: TRBJ2-1; clone_size: .; cdr3_aa: CASRAPKLRNEQFF; cdr3_nt: TGTGCCAGCAGAGCCCCCAAGCTCCGGAATGAGCAGTTCTTC
v_call: TRBV6-1; d_call: .; j_call: TRBJ1-6; clone_size: .; cdr3_aa: CASCHNNSPLHF; cdr3_nt: TGTGCCAGCTGTCACAATAATTCACCCCTCCACTTT
v_call: TRBV9; d_call: TRBD1; j_call: TRBJ1-4; clone_size: .; cdr3_aa: CASSPRTGRGEKLFF; cdr3_nt: TGTGCCAGCAGCCCTCGGACAGGAAGAGGGGAAAAACTGTTTTTT
v_call: TRBV5-1; d_call: TRBD1; j_call: TRBJ1-2; clone_size: .; cdr3_aa: CASSPGTGGFGYTF; cdr3_nt: TGCGCCAGCAGCCCAGGGACAGGGGGATTTGGCTACACCTTC
v_call: TRBV19; d_call: .; j_call: TRBJ1-6; clone_size: .; cdr3_aa: CASSKGDLTGNSPLHF; cdr3_nt: TGTGCCAGTAGTAAGGGAGACCTAACCGGCAATTCACCCCTCCACTTT
v_call: TRBV21-1; d_call: .; j_call: TRBJ1-3; clone_size: .; cdr3_aa: CASSKVGLGRESPIYF; cdr3_nt: TGTGCCAGCAGCAAAGTAGGGTTGGGCCGGGAGAGCCCCATATATTTT
v_call: TRBV2; d_call: .; j_call: TRBJ2-7; clone_size: few; cdr3_aa: CASSESPSSYEQYF; cdr3_nt: TGTGCCAGCAGTGAGTCTCCTAGCTCCTACGAGCAGTACTTC
v_call: TRBV4-2; d_call: TRBD1; j_call: TRBJ2-2; clone_size: .; cdr3_aa: CASSPQGQYTGELFF; cdr3_nt: TGTGCCAGCAGCCCACAGGGGCAGTACACCGGGGAGCTGTTTTTT
v_call: TRBV30; d_call: TRBD1; j_call: TRBJ1-5; clone_size: few; cdr3_aa: CAWRAQGGNNQPQHF; cdr3_nt: TGTGCCTGGAGGGCACAGGGGGGTAACAATCAGCCCCAGCATTTT
v_call: TRBV27; d_call: TRBD2; j_call: TRBJ2-5; clone_size: .; cdr3_aa: CASSPLGSGGRKTQYF; cdr3_nt: TGTGCCAGCAGCCCGTTGGGGTCGGGGGGGCGAAAGACCCAGTACTTC
v_call: TRBV5-1; d_call: .; j_call: TRBJ1-2; clone_size: few; cdr3_aa: CASSLGGGADYGYTF; cdr3_nt: TGCGCCAGCAGCTTGGGAGGGGGGGCGGACTATGGCTACACCTTC
v_call: TRBV7-2; d_call: .; j_call: TRBJ1-1; clone_size: .; cdr3_aa: CASSLGGFDTEAFF; cdr3_nt: TGTGCCAGCAGCTTAGGAGGGTTTGACACTGAAGCTTTCTTT
v_call: TRBV5-1; d_call: .; j_call: TRBJ2-7; clone_size: .; cdr3_aa: CASSLDGVDEQYF; cdr3_nt: TGCGCCAGCAGCTTGGACGGTGTAGACGAGCAGTACTTC
v_call: TRBV5-8; d_call: .; j_call: TRBJ1-2; clone_size: once; cdr3_aa: CASTRGGSSGYGYTF; cdr3_nt: TGTGCCAGCACCCGCGGAGGCAGTAGCGGCTATGGCTACACCTTC
v_call: TRBV4-2; d_call: .; j_call: TRBJ2-5; clone_size: few; cdr3_aa: CASSQGIRDWQETQYF; cdr3_nt: TGTGCCAGCAGCCAAGGGATCAGGGACTGGCAAGAGACCCAGTACTTC
v_call: TRBV27; d_call: TRBD1; j_call: TRBJ1-2; clone_size: .; cdr3_aa: CASSRGGLAGYTF; cdr3_nt: TGTGCCAGCAGTAGAGGGGGCCTCGCTGGCTACACCTTC
v_call: TRBV5-1; d_call: TRBD2; j_call: TRBJ2-1; clone_size: .; cdr3_aa: CASRGGTALSYNEQFF; cdr3_nt: TGCGCCAGCAGGGGGGGGACGGCCTTATCCTACAATGAGCAGTTCTTC
v_call: TRBV5-1; d_call: TRBD1; j_call: TRBJ2-7; clone_size: .; cdr3_aa: CASRITAGQGAAQYF; cdr3_nt: TGCGCCAGCAGGATAACCGCGGGACAGGGGGCTGCGCAGTACTTC
v_call: TRBV28; d_call: TRBD1; j_call: TRBJ2-7; clone_size: .; cdr3_aa: CASRGSPGQIYEQYF; cdr3_nt: TGTGCCAGCAGGGGATCCCCGGGACAGATCTACGAGCAGTACTTC
v_call: TRBV9; d_call: .; j_call: TRBJ2-5; clone_size: .; cdr3_aa: CASSDTGMVETQYF; cdr3_nt: TGTGCCAGCAGCGACACAGGGATGGTAGAGACCCAGTACTTC
v_call: TRBV19; d_call: .; j_call: TRBJ2-5; clone_size: .; cdr3_aa: CASSIGYREETQYF; cdr3_nt: TGTGCCAGTAGTATCGGATACAGGGAAGAGACCCAGTACTTC
v_call: TRBV27; d_call: TRBD1; j_call: TRBJ2-7; clone_size: once; cdr3_aa: CASGDRVGYEQYF; cdr3_nt: TGTGCCAGCGGCGACAGGGTTGGCTACGAGCAGTACTTC
v_call: TRBV9; d_call: .; j_call: TRBJ1-1; clone_size: .; cdr3_aa: CASSVAGSGTEAFF; cdr3_nt: TGTGCCAGCAGCGTAGCCGGCTCGGGCACTGAAGCTTTCTTT
v_call: TRBV19; d_call: .; j_call: TRBJ1-5; clone_size: .; cdr3_aa: CASSDPRSGLGNQPQHF; cdr3_nt: TGTGCCAGTAGTGACCCCCGCTCAGGGCTCGGCAATCAGCCCCAGCATTTT
v_call: TRBV27; d_call: .; j_call: TRBJ1-2; clone_size: .; cdr3_aa: CASSSKTRQSFYGYTF; cdr3_nt: TGTGCCAGCAGTTCGAAAACCAGACAGAGCTTCTATGGCTACACCTTC
v_call: TRBV11-3; d_call: TRBD2; j_call: TRBJ2-3; clone_size: .; cdr3_aa: CASSQTSGLTDTQYF; cdr3_nt: TGTGCCAGCAGCCAGACTAGCGGGCTCACAGATACGCAGTATTTT
v_call: TRBV19; d_call: .; j_call: TRBJ2-5; clone_size: .; cdr3_aa: CASSKITGFQETQYF; cdr3_nt: TGTGCCAGTAGCAAAATTACAGGTTTCCAAGAGACCCAGTACTTC
v_call: TRBV7-3; d_call: .; j_call: TRBJ2-2; clone_size: .; cdr3_aa: CASSPEVNTGELFF; cdr3_nt: TGTGCCAGCAGCCCAGAGGTGAACACCGGGGAGCTGTTTTTT
v_call: TRBV28; d_call: .; j_call: TRBJ2-7; clone_size: .; cdr3_aa: CASSTSYEQYF; cdr3_nt: TGTGCCAGCAGTACATCCTACGAGCAGTACTTC